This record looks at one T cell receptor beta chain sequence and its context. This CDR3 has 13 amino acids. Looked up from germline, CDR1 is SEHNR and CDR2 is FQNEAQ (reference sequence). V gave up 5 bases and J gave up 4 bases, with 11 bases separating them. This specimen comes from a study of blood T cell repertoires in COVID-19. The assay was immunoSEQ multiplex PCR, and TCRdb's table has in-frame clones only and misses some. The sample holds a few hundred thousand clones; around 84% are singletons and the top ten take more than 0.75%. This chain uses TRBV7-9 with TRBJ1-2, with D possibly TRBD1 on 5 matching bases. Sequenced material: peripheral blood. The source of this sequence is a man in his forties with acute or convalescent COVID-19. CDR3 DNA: TGTGCCAGCAGCCAGACAGAGTTCTATGGCTACACCTTC. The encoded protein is CASSQTEFYGYTF.